Listed here is a single T cell receptor (beta chain). Clones were read by immunoSEQ multiplex PCR, and TCRdb kept only the in-frame ones, dropping some. The sample includes about 220,000 clones, around 86% seen only once; the top ten take about 4%. This record belongs to a study of blood T cell repertoires in COVID-19. Turning to the study itself: Nucleic acid was either cDNA or gDNA, and it came from T cells, B-cell-depleted T cells, or PBMCs.

Deletions cut 6 bases from V and 1 base from J, with 8 bases between. This CDR3 contains 13 residues. Germline V gene lookup returns CDR1 KGHDR and CDR2 SFDVKD. Sequencing input: PBMCs or T cells enriched from blood (not recorded which). The receptor was derived from a woman aged 40-49 years with acute COVID-19. This rearrangement joins TRBV24-1 to TRBJ1-2; D gene uncertain. The CDR3 DNA reads as TGTGCCACCAGTCCCCGGTATAACTATGGCTACACCTTC. It is translated as CATSPRYNYGYTF.